The rows below give T cell receptor beta chains drawn from one sample of a study of blood T cell repertoires in COVID-19. Method: immunoSEQ multiplex PCR; TCRdb's copy keeps in-frame clones and lacks some. The sample consists of approximately 300,000 clones, roughly nine tenths of them appearing once. Sequencing was done on a sample of PBMCs or T cells enriched from blood (not recorded which). Source of these receptors: a woman in her twenties or thirties who had recovered from COVID-19. The CDR3 runs from the conserved cysteine through the conserved F or W. Fields, in order: D gene, V gene, clone size, J gene, CDR3 protein, CDR3 DNA. D genes are given only for firm matches. Size values are once, few and many counts, or a class for expanded clones, and some rows have none.

-,TRBV5-1,-,TRBJ1-2,CASSFVSKTAPYGYTF,TGCGCCAGCAGCTTTGTATCCAAGACAGCCCCCTATGGCTACACCTTC
TRBD1,TRBV25-1,-,TRBJ2-2,CASNQPGGTGELFF,TGTGCCAGCAATCAACCAGGGGGCACCGGGGAGCTGTTTTTT
TRBD1,TRBV6-2/TRBV6-3,-,TRBJ1-5,CASSPDRDAGQPQHF,TGTGCCAGCAGTCCGGACAGGGATGCGGGTCAGCCCCAGCATTTT
-,TRBV24-1,-,TRBJ2-7,CATSDSTGPYEQYF,TGTGCCACCAGTGATTCGACAGGCCCCTACGAGCAGTACTTC
TRBD1,TRBV6-5,few,TRBJ1-1,CASSPRGLEAFF,TGTGCCAGCAGTCCCAGGGGGCTTGAAGCTTTCTTT
TRBD2,TRBV28,-,TRBJ2-1,CASSRQSWKREKDEQFF,TGTGCCAGCAGTCGCCAGTCTTGGAAGCGGGAAAAGGATGAGCAGTTCTTC
-,TRBV19,-,TRBJ2-2,CASSIAGEGTGELFF,TGTGCCAGTAGTATAGCGGGGGAAGGCACCGGGGAGCTGTTTTTT
TRBD2,TRBV5-6,-,TRBJ2-7,CASSFGLAGVVYEQYF,TGTGCCAGCAGCTTCGGACTAGCGGGAGTGGTCTACGAGCAGTACTTC
TRBD1,TRBV13,-,TRBJ2-1,CASSLGQGLAYNEQFF,TGTGCCAGCAGCTTAGGACAGGGGTTAGCCTACAATGAGCAGTTCTTC
-,TRBV6-2/TRBV6-3,-,TRBJ2-3,CASSQTPGTQYF,TGTGCCAGCAGTCAAACACCGGGTACGCAGTATTTT
TRBD1,TRBV11-2,once,TRBJ1-1,CASSEGQGPNTEAFF,TGTGCCAGCAGCGAGGGACAGGGACCGAACACTGAAGCTTTCTTT
-,TRBV5-4,once,TRBJ2-7,CASSLGTVREDEQYF,TGTGCCAGCAGCTTGGGAACTGTCAGGGAGGACGAGCAGTACTTC
-,TRBV4-2,once,TRBJ2-3,CASSQDVRPGTQYF,TGTGCCAGCAGCCAAGATGTCCGGCCAGGTACGCAGTATTTT
-,TRBV6-5,-,TRBJ2-1,CASSYHRVKQTNEQFF,TGTGCCAGCAGTTACCATCGGGTTAAACAAACGAATGAGCAGTTCTTC
TRBD2,TRBV4-2,once,TRBJ2-1,CASSHDTRERLAGGRDEQFF,TGTGCCAGCAGCCATGACACACGCGAACGACTAGCGGGAGGGAGAGATGAGCAGTTCTTC
-,TRBV6-5,once,TRBJ2-3,CASSYSLGTDTQYF,TGTGCCAGCAGTTACAGCCTAGGCACAGATACGCAGTATTTT
-,TRBV6-5,-,TRBJ1-1,CASSSVTEEAFF,TGTGCCAGCAGTTCCGTGACAGAAGAAGCTTTCTTT
-,TRBV6-1,-,TRBJ2-5,CASSEAYGGAQETQYF,TGTGCCAGCAGTGAAGCTTACGGGGGAGCCCAAGAGACCCAGTACTTC
-,TRBV4-1,few,TRBJ1-5,CASSPYLLPAEPQHF,TGCGCCAGCAGCCCATACCTGCTTCCCGCGGAGCCCCAGCATTTT
-,TRBV7-6,-,TRBJ2-7,CASSLSPTARYEQYF,TGTGCCAGCAGCTTAAGTCCTACAGCAAGATACGAGCAGTACTTC
-,TRBV4-1,-,TRBJ2-1,CASSQLSRGANYNEQFF,TGCGCCAGCAGCCAGCTCAGCAGGGGCGCCAACTACAATGAGCAGTTCTTC
-,TRBV11-2,-,TRBJ2-2,CASSLVRGPNTGELFF,TGTGCCAGCAGCTTAGTCAGGGGACCGAACACCGGGGAGCTGTTTTTT
-,TRBV6-2/TRBV6-3,-,TRBJ2-2,CASSYKNYQWVSGELFF,TGTGCCAGCAGTTACAAAAACTACCAATGGGTCTCCGGGGAGCTGTTTTTT
TRBD1,TRBV11-1,-,TRBJ2-2,CASSNSRGQGTGELFF,TGTGCCAGCAGCAACTCCAGGGGGCAGGGAACCGGGGAGCTGTTTTTT
TRBD1,TRBV2,-,TRBJ2-7,CASRSGTADYEQYF,TGTGCCAGCAGATCCGGGACAGCTGACTACGAGCAGTACTTC
TRBD1,TRBV4-1,-,TRBJ1-5,CASSQAGTGNQPQHF,TGCGCCAGCAGCCAAGCCGGGACAGGCAATCAGCCCCAGCATTTT